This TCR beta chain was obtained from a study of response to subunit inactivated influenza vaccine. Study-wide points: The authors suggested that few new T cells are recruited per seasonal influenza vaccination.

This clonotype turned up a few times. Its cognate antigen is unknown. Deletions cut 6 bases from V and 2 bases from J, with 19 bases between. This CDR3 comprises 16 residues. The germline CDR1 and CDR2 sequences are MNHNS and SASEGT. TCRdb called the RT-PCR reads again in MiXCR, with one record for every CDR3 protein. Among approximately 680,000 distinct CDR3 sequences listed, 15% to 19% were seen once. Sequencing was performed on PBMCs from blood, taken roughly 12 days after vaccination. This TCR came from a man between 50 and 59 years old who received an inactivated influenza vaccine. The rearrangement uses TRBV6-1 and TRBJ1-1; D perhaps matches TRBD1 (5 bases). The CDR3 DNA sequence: TGTGCCAGCAGCACAGGACGGAGCTGGCTAAACACTGAAGCTTTCTTT. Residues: CASSTGRSWLNTEAFF.